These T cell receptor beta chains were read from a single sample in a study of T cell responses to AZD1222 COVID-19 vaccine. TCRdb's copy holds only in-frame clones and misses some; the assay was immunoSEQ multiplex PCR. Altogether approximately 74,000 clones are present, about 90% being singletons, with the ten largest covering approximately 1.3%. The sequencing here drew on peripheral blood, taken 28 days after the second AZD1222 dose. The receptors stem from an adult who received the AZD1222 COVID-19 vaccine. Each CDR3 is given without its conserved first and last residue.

ASSIPFRQFGNQPQH TRBV19
ASSFGLVSYEQY TRBV7-2
ASSVVYNEQF TRBV25-1
ASSLATGAEKLF TRBV5-1
ASSPGVTYEQY TRBV5-1
ASSLGAAGGTDTQY TRBV18
ASNPGQGTYEQY TRBV3-1/TRBV3-2
ASSEAGTASGTTDTQY TRBV6-1
ASSQGASREQY TRBV18
ASSLRTYSYEQY TRBV5-8
ASSRLANEQF TRBV5-1
ASSVTGKGNIQY TRBV6-2/TRBV6-3